The present T cell receptor (beta chain) was sequenced within a study of T cell therapy after organ transplantation. Study-level background: Therapy products were autologous CMV-specific T cells, peptide-expanded for approximately two weeks. After therapy, patients were monitored for around 30 weeks.

Details on this clone: Its antigen is unknown. The junction departs from the called germline gene at one end, perhaps through a read error.

Whole-study results and caveats: Reconstitution after therapy seemingly combined transferred and product-undetected endogenous clonotypes.

Germline CDR1 reads MNHNS; CDR2 reads SASEGT. The CDR3 runs 15 residues. Repertoires were generated with immunoSEQ multiplex PCR, while TCRdb's copy carries only in-frame clones and drops some. The data contain some 48,000 clones, 94% of them singletons. This material consisted of CD8+ T cells from blood, taken before autologous CMV-specific T cell therapy. The V and J genes are TRBV6-1 and TRBJ2-1; no clear D gene. This sequence originates from a human patient who had received a solid organ transplant and had CMV disease. The CDR3 reads CASSESDGSHNEQFF. As DNA, the CDR3 is TGTGCCAGCAGTGAATCGGACGGCTCCCACAATGAGCAGTTCTTC.